This TCR beta chain is from a study of blood T cell repertoires in COVID-19. Germline-derived CDR1 and CDR2 are MNHEY and SMNVEV (reference sequence). V gave up 4 bases and J gave up 6 bases; unmatched junction bases: 12. The CDR3 extends over 18 amino acids. Original methodology: The assay estimated nucleated cells by amplifying reference gene primers. Measured with immunoSEQ multiplex PCR; TCRdb has only the in-frame clones, and not every one. V and J calls and clone size follow that table, whereas D and trimming were derived from the DNA. The profile shows about 64,000 clones, around nine tenths of them singletons.

Sequenced material: peripheral blood. The genes are TRBV27 and TRBJ2-7; 16 bases line up with TRBD2. The sequence was obtained from a man aged 65 to 79 with acute or convalescent COVID-19. For the CDR3, the DNA is TGTGCCAGCAGTTCTACACCGGGACTAGCGGGGGGGCCCGGCGAGCAGTACTTC. This translates into CASSSTPGLAGGPGEQYF.